This T cell receptor beta chain is from a study of neurological immune-mediated disorders. This clonotype was counted at least ten times. TCRdb recomputed calls from the 5' RACE reads with MiXCR, one row per CDR3 protein. This table holds 53,000 or so distinct CDR3 sequences, 7% to 10% found once. Time point of the sample: longitudinal time-point 3. This clonotype was obtained from a woman aged 40 to 50 in good health. The source material was PBMCs.

The CDR3 DNA sequence: TGTGCCAGCAGCTTAGGGTCTCGAGACACTGAAGCTTTCTTT. Amino acids: CASSLGSRDTEAFF. This rearrangement joins TRBV7-3 to TRBJ1-1; no firm D call. Trimming stripped 2 bases from V and 3 bases from J, with 10 bases between. The CDR3 totals 14 residues. Germline V CDR1 and CDR2: SGHTA, FQGTGA.